The 32 T cell receptor beta chains below all came from one sample that was sequenced in a study of PD-1 blockade in classical Hodgkin lymphoma. Generated by immunoSEQ multiplex PCR, the TCRdb table keeps only in-frame clones and is missing some. The sample holds 7,500 to 8,500 clones, roughly 77% seen once. The time point is: cycle 4 day 1 (C4D1), after 5 to 7 weeks of nivolumab. Brentuximab vedotin exposure varied, and every patient relapsed after autologous stem cell transplantation. Thawed PBMCs were the source of CD8+ T cells, obtained through magnetic negative selection. The specimen comprised CD8+ T cells from blood, sampled before the fourth cycle of nivolumab. The origin of the receptors is a human donor with classical Hodgkin lymphoma.

This chain uses TRBV25-1 with TRBJ2-7, with TRBD1 matching 8 bases. CDR3 size: 15 residues. V lost 6 bases, J lost 5 bases, and 12 bases stayed unmatched. Germline V lookup: CDR1 MGHDK, CDR2 SYGVNS. The CDR3 region is CASRPSWTGFDEQYF. The CDR3 coding sequence is TGTGCCAGCAGGCCCAGTTGGACAGGGTTTGACGAGCAGTACTTC.

The chain recombines TRBV7-2 with TRBJ2-2, with D possibly matching TRBD1 (5 bases). The CDR3 runs to 13 residues. Germline CDR1 reads SGHTA; CDR2 reads FQGNSA. Trimming pared 5 bases from V and 6 bases from J, leaving 10 bases between. The CDR3 loop reads CASSATGSGELFF. CDR3 nucleotide sequence: TGTGCCAGCAGCGCTACAGGATCCGGGGAGCTGTTTTTT.

The chain combines TRBV9 with TRBJ1-4, with 7 bases lining up with TRBD1. CDR3 length: 14 amino acids. Germline loops: CDR1 SGDLS, CDR2 YYNGEE. J was trimmed by 0 bases and V by 4 bases; bases with no gene match: 0. The CDR3: CASSQGATNEKLFF. CDR3 bases: TGTGCCAGCAGCCAGGGGGCAACTAATGAAAAACTGTTTTTT.

This chain uses TRBV10-3 with TRBJ2-7; 11 nucleotides agree with TRBD1. The length of the CDR3 is 16 residues. Germline V gene lookup returns CDR1 ENHRY and CDR2 SYGVKD. V shed 5 bases, J shed 1 base, and the junction held 7 bases outside the gene matches. The CDR3 DNA reads TGTGCCATCAGTATGGGACAGGGGGTAGAATCCTACGAGCAGTACTTC. Its protein is CAISMGQGVESYEQYF.

The chain employs TRBV18 and TRBJ2-2; D ambiguous. The CDR3 has 12 amino acids. CDR1 and CDR2 from the germline V gene are KGHSH and LQKENI. Trimming cost V 5 bases and J 4 bases, with 5 bases left between them. The CDR3 DNA reads as TGTGCCAGCTCAGGGGTCACCGGGGAGCTGTTTTTT. Amino acid sequence: CASSGVTGELFF.

This chain links TRBV4-1 with TRBJ2-5; TRBD1 aligns across 10 bases. This CDR3 is 15 amino acids long. Trimming took 3 bases from V and 5 from J; bases not matched to a gene: 6. The germline V gene has CDR1 MGHRA and CDR2 YSYEKL. Here the CDR3 DNA reads TGCGCCAGCAGCCACCGGGACAGGGGCGAGGAGACCCAGTACTTC. This translates into CASSHRDRGEETQYF.

V gene TRBV11-1 combines with J gene TRBJ1-2; 12 nucleotides align to TRBD1. The J segment lost 3 bases and the V segment lost 5 bases, leaving 7 bases of the junction unmatched. The length of the CDR3 is 16 residues. Germline assignment: CDR1 SGHAT and CDR2 FQDESV (reference sequence). The CDR3 protein is CASSGVGDRGHYGYTF. The CDR3 region has the DNA TGTGCCAGCAGCGGCGTCGGGGACAGGGGGCACTATGGCTACACCTTC.

V usage is TRBV7-2 and J usage is TRBJ2-2, with 7 bases matching TRBD1. This CDR3 spans 20 amino acids. CDR1 is SGHTA and CDR2 is FQGNSA in the germline V gene. V was clipped by 0 bases and J by 0 bases; unmatched bases: 13. The CDR3 DNA reads as TGTGCCAGCAGCTTAGCGCGAGGGGGCCGTAGATCCGCGAACACCGGGGAGCTGTTTTTT. This encodes CASSLARGGRRSANTGELFF.

The chain employs TRBV15 and TRBJ2-2; the D is unclear. The CDR3 runs to 13 residues. Germline V gene lookup returns CDR1 LNHNV and CDR2 YYDKDF (reference sequence). The V gene lost 5 bases and the J gene lost 6 bases, with 10 bases spanning the gap. This CDR3 reads CATSHRIAGELFF. Written as DNA, the CDR3 is TGTGCCACCAGCCACCGCATCGCCGGGGAGCTGTTTTTT.

The V and J genes are TRBV5-1 and TRBJ2-1; TRBD1 is a possible D gene (5 bases). The ends were cut back, 3 bases at V and 1 base at J, with 14 bases in the middle. CDR1 and CDR2 from the germline V gene are SGHRS and YFSETQ. This CDR3 region has 16 residues. CDR3 in DNA: TGCGCCAGCAGCTCCTCGGACACCAGATCCTACAATGAGCAGTTCTTC. Amino acid sequence: CASSSSDTRSYNEQFF.

This chain uses TRBV9 with TRBJ1-2; D gene uncertain. CDR3 length: 13 residues. The germline V gene has CDR1 SGDLS and CDR2 YYNGEE. V lost 5 bases to trimming and J lost 0 bases, with 8 bases between them. The DNA for the CDR3 is TGTGCCAGCAGGTCCGGCGCTAACTATGGCTACACCTTC. Translation: CASRSGANYGYTF.

The chain joins TRBV7-9 to TRBJ2-1; tentative D call: TRBD2 (6 bases). The V gene lost 4 bases and the J gene lost 8 bases, with 18 bases spanning the gap. Germline V lookup: CDR1 SEHNR, CDR2 FQNEAQ (reference sequence). The CDR3 sequence is 15 residues long. The CDR3, as DNA: TGTGCCAGCAGCTCGGACTACGGGTTGGGATATGAGCAGTTCTTC. It encodes CASSSDYGLGYEQFF.

The rearrangement uses TRBV7-3 and TRBJ2-7; D is perhaps TRBD2 (6 bases). In germline, CDR1 is SGHTA, CDR2 FQGTGA. The V end was cut by 5 bases, the J end by 3 bases, with 17 bases between. This CDR3 region has 15 residues. DNA of the CDR3: TGTGCCAGCAGCATCCTACCGGGACTTCGCTACGAGCAGTACTTC. This encodes CASSILPGLRYEQYF.

CDR3 in DNA: TGTGCCAGCAGCGTAGCAGGGGCGAGGGAGACCCAGTACTTC. Protein product: CASSVAGARETQYF. The chain links TRBV9 to TRBJ2-5; TRBD1 is a possible D gene (6 bases). The CDR3 is made up of 14 amino acids. V was pared by 0 bases and J by 5 bases, with 11 bases between. Germline values: CDR1 SGDLS, CDR2 YYNGEE. Full variable domain (remainder filled in from reference TRBV9 and TRBJ2-5): DSGVTQTPKHLITATGQRVTLRCSPRSGDLSVYWYQQSLDQGLQFLIQYYNGEERAKGNILERFSAQQFPDLHSELNLSSLELGDSALYFCASSVAGARETQYFGPGTRLLVL.

The chain carries TRBV11-2 and TRBJ1-1; TRBD1 matches at 9 bases. The CDR3 has 17 amino acids. J was trimmed by 0 bases and V by 3 bases; bases with no gene match: 8. CDR1 and CDR2 from the germline V gene are SGHAT and FQNNGV. CDR3 coding DNA: TGTGCCAGCAGCTTGAGACAGGGGGTTTGGATGAACACTGAAGCTTTCTTT. Protein product: CASSLRQGVWMNTEAFF.

The chain couples TRBV5-6 to TRBJ2-5; the D gene is possibly TRBD1 (5 bases). The ends were cut back, 6 bases at V and 5 bases at J, with 17 bases in the middle. The CDR3 contains 14 residues. Germline V gene lookup returns CDR1 SGHDT and CDR2 YYEEEE. The CDR3: CASNMGQGWETQYF. The CDR3, as DNA: TGTGCCAGCAACATGGGCCAGGGTTGGGAGACCCAGTACTTC.

By sample share, this clone is large (0.1 to 1%). The chain couples TRBV2 to TRBJ1-2; D is perhaps TRBD1 (5 bases). The V end lost 3 bases, the J end lost 4 bases, and 21 bases lay between the germline ends. The germline V gene has CDR1 SNHLY and CDR2 FYNNEI. The CDR3 is 17 residues long. DNA of the CDR3: TGTGCCAGCAGTGAGAGGGGCGTTTACAGTGGAGCCTATGGCTACACCTTC. The encoded protein is CASSERGVYSGAYGYTF.

The chain recombines TRBV2 with TRBJ1-1; weak D call: TRBD1 (5 bases). The CDR3 is 13 amino acids. V was trimmed by 4 bases and J by 4 bases, leaving 10 bases between them. Germline V gene sequence: CDR1 SNHLY, CDR2 FYNNEI. CDR3 sequence: CASSVGVGTEAFF. CDR3 in DNA: TGTGCCAGCAGTGTAGGGGTGGGCACTGAAGCTTTCTTT.

This chain uses TRBV27 with TRBJ2-7, with D possibly being TRBD1 or TRBD2 (6 bases each). The V gene lost 3 bases and the J gene lost 3 bases, with 12 bases spanning the gap. Germline CDR1 MNHEY, CDR2 SMNVEV (reference sequence). CDR3 size: 14 residues. The CDR3 DNA is TGTGCCAGCAGTTTGGCGGGGACACTCTACGAGCAGTACTTC. It codes for CASSLAGTLYEQYF.

The chain links TRBV5-5 to TRBJ1-1, with D possibly matching TRBD1 (5 bases). This CDR3 has 18 residues. From germline, CDR1 is SGHKS and CDR2 YYEKEE (reference sequence). The V and J ends lost 4 bases and 0 bases respectively, with 22 bases between them. Here the CDR3 reads CASSISGWIGPMNTEAFF. DNA of the CDR3: TGTGCCAGCAGCATCTCAGGGTGGATAGGACCAATGAACACTGAAGCTTTCTTT.

This rearrangement joins TRBV7-9 to TRBJ1-1; TRBD1 matches at 8 bases. Trimming cost V 5 bases and J 4 bases; bases outside gene matches: 6. Germline CDR1 SEHNR, CDR2 FQNEAQ (reference sequence). CDR3 length: 14 residues. The CDR3, as DNA: TGTGCCAGCAGCGGGCAGGGGGCCGTCACTGAAGCTTTCTTT. Protein: CASSGQGAVTEAFF.

The genes are TRBV6-5 and TRBJ2-3; 7 nucleotides agree with TRBD1. Looked up from germline, CDR1 is MNHEY and CDR2 is SVGAGI. V trimming: 7 bases; J trimming: 10 bases; junction bases outside the gene matches: 5. The CDR3 loop spans 11 amino acids. CDR3 loop: CASTVGTAQYF. The CDR3, as DNA: TGTGCCAGCACTGTAGGGACAGCGCAGTATTTT.

The chain employs TRBV14 and TRBJ2-7, with D possibly TRBD1 on 6 matching bases. Germline-derived CDR1 and CDR2 are SGHDN and FVKESK. CDR3 length: 14 residues. With 6 bases removed from V and 6 bases from J, the gap between germline ends came to 18 bases. CDR3 sequence reads: CASSIAGVLREQYF. DNA of the CDR3: TGTGCCAGCAGTATAGCAGGGGTTTTGCGCGAGCAGTACTTC.

J is TRBJ1-2 and V is TRBV9; TRBD1 might be the D (5 bases). From germline, CDR1 is SGDLS and CDR2 YYNGEE. The CDR3 is 13 amino acids. Trimming removed 4 bases from V and 8 bases from J, with 15 bases in between. The CDR3 sequence is CASSTASKGGYTF. DNA for the CDR3: TGTGCCAGCAGCACCGCTTCCAAGGGGGGCTACACCTTC.

V usage is TRBV9 and J usage is TRBJ2-3, with D possibly being TRBD2 (6 bases). Germline lookup yields CDR1 SGDLS and CDR2 YYNGEE. Trimming removed 4 bases from V and 2 bases from J, with 17 bases in between. The CDR3 spans 16 residues. The CDR3 loop is CASSSWGVTATDTQYF. In DNA, the CDR3 is TGTGCCAGCAGCTCTTGGGGGGTAACTGCCACAGATACGCAGTATTTT.

The CDR3 loop reads CASSPGTGDSSYEQYF. The CDR3 nucleotides read TGTGCCAGCAGCCCCGGGACAGGGGACAGCTCCTACGAGCAGTACTTC. The chain carries TRBV7-8 and TRBJ2-5; 10 nucleotides line up with TRBD1. The closer fit of TRBJ2-7 to the DNA end suggests the J call may be wrong. The CDR3 is made up of 16 amino acids. Germline-derived CDR1 and CDR2 are SGHVS and FQNEAQ.

The chain has TRBV7-9 and TRBJ2-7, with TRBD2 matching 9 bases. This CDR3 has 15 amino acids. Germline V gene lookup returns CDR1 SEHNR and CDR2 FQNEAQ (reference sequence). The ends lost 5 bases at V and 6 bases at J; junction bases unmatched: 11. The CDR3 reads CASSARLAAPAEQYF. The CDR3 DNA reads as TGTGCCAGCAGCGCCCGACTAGCGGCTCCGGCCGAGCAGTACTTC.

The genes are TRBV11-3 and TRBJ2-1, with D maybe TRBD2 (7 bases). Trimming removed 1 base at V and 9 bases at J, with 13 bases between. The CDR3 sequence is 14 residues long. CDR1 is SGHNT and CDR2 is YENEEA in the germline V gene. CDR3 coding DNA: TGTGCCAGCAGCTTAGGAGGGGGGGGGACTGAGCAGTTCTTC. Protein product: CASSLGGGGTEQFF.

This clone was observed a handful of times. V and J are TRBV27 and TRBJ2-7, with D perhaps matching TRBD1 (5 bases). The CDR3 spans 15 residues. Germline CDR1 and CDR2: MNHEY and SMNVEV (reference sequence). With 6 bases removed from V and 1 base from J, the gap between germline ends came to 16 bases. The CDR3 coding sequence is TGTGCCAGCAGCCTATTTACAGGCAGGTCCTACGAGCAGTACTTC. As protein: CASSLFTGRSYEQYF.

The chain couples TRBV11-2 to TRBJ2-7; 9 bases line up with TRBD1. J lost 4 bases, V lost 5 bases, and 15 bases had no gene match. From germline, CDR1 is SGHAT and CDR2 FQNNGV. The CDR3 runs to 17 residues. The CDR3 sequence is CASSPYTGGPTPYEQYF. DNA of the CDR3: TGTGCCAGCAGCCCGTATACAGGGGGCCCCACTCCTTACGAGCAGTACTTC.

This clone came up once. The junction does not match germline at one end; this may be a read error. The chain couples TRBV29-1 to TRBJ2-2; the match to TRBD2 covers 13 bases. Germline loops: CDR1 SQVTM, CDR2 ANQGSEA. The CDR3 is made up of 18 amino acids. CDR3 in amino acids: CSVEGRTSGSRNTGELFF. DNA for the CDR3: TGCAGCGTCGAAGGTCGGACTAGCGGGAGCCGGAACACCGGGGAGCTGTTTTTT.

V gene TRBV14 combines with J gene TRBJ2-1, with 7 bases fitting TRBD1. The ends lost 3 bases at V and 4 bases at J; junction bases unmatched: 6. The V gene's germline CDR1 is SGHDN and CDR2 FVKESK. The CDR3 spans 15 residues. The CDR3 bases are TGTGCCAGCAGCCAGGGGACAGCCCCATACAATGAGCAGTTCTTC. Its translation is CASSQGTAPYNEQFF. Together with reference TRBV14 and TRBJ2-1, the CDR3 gives the full variable domain: EAGVTQFPSHSVIEKGQTVTLRCDPISGHDNLYWYRRVMGKEIKFLLHFVKESKQDESGMPNNRFLAERTGGTYSTLKVQPAELEDSGVYFCASSQGTAPYNEQFFGPGTRLTVL.